This TCR beta chain was profiled in a study of technical replicates of blood from a handful of donors. Some clones are missing from TCRdb's copy, which holds only in-frame ones; the method was immunoSEQ multiplex PCR. Found here are more than 55,000 clones, around nine tenths of them singletons; the top ten hold 0.3% to 0.4%. The CDR3 spans 16 residues. The V end was cut by 5 bases, the J end by 0 bases, with 16 bases between. From germline, CDR1 is SGHNT and CDR2 YENEEA. The chain carries TRBV11-3 and TRBJ1-1; D gene ambiguous. The sequencing sample was made of T cells isolated from PBMCs. The receptor was derived from a human donor in good health. The CDR3 region is CASSPGRLGVNTEAFF. The CDR3 nucleotides are TGTGCCAGCAGCCCGGGTAGGCTGGGAGTGAACACTGAAGCTTTCTTT. The variable domain in full, with the rest retrieved from reference TRBV11-3 and TRBJ1-1, is EAGVVQSPRYKIIEKKQPVAFWCNPISGHNTLYWYLQNLGQGPELLIRYENEEAVDDSQLPKDRFSAERLKGVDSTLKIQPAELGDSAVYLCASSPGRLGVNTEAFFGQGTRLTVV.